A selection of T cell receptor beta chains follows, all from one sample in a study of STAT3 mutations in large granular lymphocyte leukemia. This table comes from immunoSEQ multiplex PCR, and its TCRdb copy is limited to in-frame clones, with some not included. The data contain 25,000 to 30,000 clones, 70% to 80% of them singletons. The sequencing input was peripheral blood mononuclear cells. The receptors shown here come from a woman aged 50 to 65 with T-cell large granular lymphocyte leukemia. Some clones in this sample may be carry-over from other donors' samples. Each CDR3 is given with its conserved first and last residue. Fields, in order: clone size, J gene, D gene, V gene, CDR3 length, CDR3 protein, CDR3 DNA. The D gene is left open where the match is weak. Clone size is given for some rows only: seen once, a few or many times, or a class if the clone is expanded.

abundance: -
j_gene: TRBJ1-5
d_gene: -
v_gene: TRBV30
len: 15
CDR3aa: CAWGPGGYSNQPQHF
CDR3nt: TGTGCCTGGGGTCCGGGCGGGTATAGCAATCAGCCCCAGCATTTT

abundance: -
j_gene: TRBJ1-1
d_gene: TRBD1
v_gene: TRBV5-1
len: 17
CDR3aa: CASSLATNTGGNTEAFF
CDR3nt: TGCGCCAGCAGCTTGGCTACTAACACAGGGGGGAACACTGAAGCTTTCTTT

abundance: -
j_gene: TRBJ1-2
d_gene: -
v_gene: TRBV5-1
len: 14
CDR3aa: CASSRGGASLGYTF
CDR3nt: TGCGCCAGCAGCCGGGGGGGGGCAAGTCTTGGCTACACCTTC

abundance: -
j_gene: TRBJ1-2
d_gene: TRBD1
v_gene: TRBV7-8
len: 14
CDR3aa: CASSLTGDQDGYTF
CDR3nt: TGTGCCAGCAGCTTGACAGGGGATCAGGATGGCTACACCTTC

abundance: -
j_gene: TRBJ2-7
d_gene: -
v_gene: TRBV9
len: 15
CDR3aa: CASSVGPGASYEQYF
CDR3nt: TGTGCCAGCAGCGTAGGCCCGGGAGCCTCCTACGAGCAGTACTTC

abundance: -
j_gene: TRBJ2-3
d_gene: -
v_gene: TRBV27
len: 16
CDR3aa: CASSSEDRDYTDTQYF
CDR3nt: TGTGCCAGCAGTTCTGAGGACAGGGACTACACAGATACGCAGTATTTT

abundance: few
j_gene: TRBJ1-3
d_gene: -
v_gene: TRBV9
len: 16
CDR3aa: CASSPQPDISGNTIYF
CDR3nt: TGTGCCAGCAGCCCGCAACCGGACATCTCTGGAAACACCATATATTTT

abundance: medium-sized
j_gene: TRBJ2-5
d_gene: TRBD1
v_gene: TRBV25-1
len: 14
CDR3aa: CASSVQGAGETQYF
CDR3nt: TGTGCCAGCAGTGTCCAGGGGGCCGGGGAGACCCAGTACTTC

abundance: -
j_gene: TRBJ1-5
d_gene: TRBD1
v_gene: TRBV5-1
len: 16
CDR3aa: CASSPRPTGGNQPQHF
CDR3nt: TGCGCCAGCAGCCCCCGGCCAACAGGGGGCAATCAGCCCCAGCATTTT

abundance: -
j_gene: TRBJ2-3
d_gene: TRBD2
v_gene: TRBV5-1
len: 16
CDR3aa: CASSPGLAVPTDTQYF
CDR3nt: TGCGCCAGCAGCCCGGGACTAGCGGTACCCACAGATACGCAGTATTTT

abundance: -
j_gene: TRBJ2-1
d_gene: TRBD2
v_gene: TRBV6-5
len: 13
CDR3aa: CASSLAGGLGQFF
CDR3nt: TGTGCCAGCAGCCTAGCGGGAGGGTTGGGGCAGTTCTTC

abundance: -
j_gene: TRBJ2-3
d_gene: -
v_gene: TRBV7-9
len: 12
CDR3aa: CASSLGTDTQYF
CDR3nt: TGTGCCAGCAGCTTAGGTACAGATACGCAGTATTTT

abundance: -
j_gene: TRBJ1-2
d_gene: -
v_gene: TRBV19
len: 13
CDR3aa: CASSSIGFYGYTF
CDR3nt: TGTGCCAGTAGTTCCATAGGGTTCTATGGCTACACCTTC

abundance: -
j_gene: TRBJ2-3
d_gene: TRBD2
v_gene: TRBV7-9
len: 17
CDR3aa: CASSLGTAGARTDTQYF
CDR3nt: TGTGCCAGCAGCTTAGGTACAGCGGGAGCTCGTACAGATACGCAGTATTTT

abundance: -
j_gene: TRBJ1-2
d_gene: -
v_gene: TRBV13
len: 13
CDR3aa: CASSPTRGYGYTF
CDR3nt: TGTGCCAGCAGCCCTACGCGCGGCTATGGCTACACCTTC

abundance: -
j_gene: TRBJ2-3
d_gene: TRBD1
v_gene: TRBV4-1
len: 16
CDR3aa: CASSQDMGQGTDTQYF
CDR3nt: TGCGCCAGCAGCCAAGATATGGGACAGGGCACAGATACGCAGTATTTT

abundance: -
j_gene: TRBJ2-3
d_gene: TRBD2
v_gene: TRBV5-1
len: 14
CDR3aa: CASSIGLAVDTQYF
CDR3nt: TGCGCCAGCAGCATAGGACTAGCAGTAGATACGCAGTATTTT

abundance: -
j_gene: TRBJ2-3
d_gene: -
v_gene: TRBV4-3
len: 15
CDR3aa: CASSQDHLLTDTQYF
CDR3nt: TGCGCCAGCAGCCAAGATCACTTGCTCACAGATACGCAGTATTTT

abundance: -
j_gene: TRBJ1-2
d_gene: -
v_gene: TRBV7-9
len: 13
CDR3aa: CASSSLGANGYTF
CDR3nt: TGTGCCAGCAGCTCCTTAGGGGCTAATGGCTACACCTTC

abundance: -
j_gene: TRBJ2-3
d_gene: -
v_gene: TRBV28
len: 12
CDR3aa: CASTGERIVQYF
CDR3nt: TGTGCCAGCACGGGGGAAAGAATAGTGCAGTATTTT

abundance: -
j_gene: TRBJ2-1
d_gene: -
v_gene: TRBV5-1
len: 16
CDR3aa: CASKRRSGGAYNEQFF
CDR3nt: TGCGCCAGCAAAAGGAGGTCTGGGGGCGCCTACAATGAGCAGTTCTTC

abundance: -
j_gene: TRBJ2-6
d_gene: -
v_gene: TRBV29-1
len: 13
CDR3aa: CSVLSSGANVLTF
CDR3nt: TGCAGCGTCCTAAGTTCTGGGGCCAACGTCCTGACTTTC

abundance: -
j_gene: TRBJ1-2
d_gene: -
v_gene: TRBV29-1
len: 14
CDR3aa: CSVAFSGSTYGYTF
CDR3nt: TGCAGCGTTGCCTTTTCGGGCAGTACCTATGGCTACACCTTC

abundance: -
j_gene: TRBJ1-2
d_gene: TRBD1
v_gene: TRBV4-2
len: 13
CDR3aa: CASSHRTGGGYTF
CDR3nt: TGTGCCAGCAGCCATCGGACAGGGGGTGGCTACACCTTC

abundance: few
j_gene: TRBJ2-1
d_gene: TRBD2
v_gene: TRBV28
len: 16
CDR3aa: CASSLGLAGGYNEQFF
CDR3nt: TGTGCCAGCAGTTTAGGGCTAGCGGGCGGCTACAATGAGCAGTTCTTC